The T cell receptor beta chain under discussion was sequenced for a study of blood T cells in healthy people across ages. About the research overall: The template switching approach captured approximately one barcoded beta molecule for every two T cells. General observations from the study: PBMC samples, being unsorted, prevented any conclusive comparison of naive and antigen-experienced cells. In these data, TCR beta diversity tracked strongly with naive T cell percentage.

V gave up 0 bases and J gave up 6 bases, with 12 bases separating them. In germline, CDR1 is MNHEY, CDR2 SMNVEV (reference sequence). The CDR3 has 15 amino acids. Primers used in a second PCR of roughly 7 to 11 cycles were a sample-barcoded 5' primer and a J-beta primer mix. One entry per CDR3 protein results from TCRdb running MiXCR on the 5' RACE reads. The table includes about 810,000 distinct CDR3 sequences, about 34% detected once. This clonotype was seen many times. Its specificity is not known. The sequence was collected from a man in his late teens or twenties in good health. The V and J genes are TRBV27 and TRBJ2-1; D is perhaps TRBD1 or TRBD2 (5 bases each). The sequenced sample was blood. As DNA, the CDR3 is TGTGCCAGCAGTTTATCCGGGACCGGGCTCAATGAGCAGTTCTTC. Translation: CASSLSGTGLNEQFF.